The rows below give T cell receptor beta chains drawn from one sample of a study of blood T cell repertoires in COVID-19. Repertoires were generated with immunoSEQ multiplex PCR, while TCRdb's copy carries only in-frame clones and drops some. The repertoire consists of around 360,000 clones, with more than 70% occurring once and the leading ten covering over 9.5%. Specimen: peripheral blood. Receptors were obtained from a woman in her twenties or thirties with COVID-19, enrolled during active disease. Each CDR3 is given with its conserved first and last residue. D genes are given only for firm matches. The size field is filled for only some rows; it gives once, few, many or a size class.

CDR3nt: TGTGCCAGCACTCGACAGGACACTGAAGCTTTCTTT
CDR3aa: CASTRQDTEAFF
j_gene: TRBJ1-1
d_gene: NA
v_gene: TRBV6-5
abundance: NA

CDR3nt: TGTGCCAGCAGCTGGATGGGGGACAACTCCTACGAGCAGTACTTC
CDR3aa: CASSWMGDNSYEQYF
j_gene: TRBJ2-7
d_gene: NA
v_gene: TRBV7-2
abundance: NA

CDR3nt: TGTGCCAGCAGCTTAAGGGGGTTAGGAAACACCATATATTTT
CDR3aa: CASSLRGLGNTIYF
j_gene: TRBJ1-3
d_gene: NA
v_gene: TRBV7-9
abundance: NA

CDR3nt: TGTGCCAGCAGCACGGGACAGGTCACTGAAGCTTTCTTT
CDR3aa: CASSTGQVTEAFF
j_gene: TRBJ1-1
d_gene: TRBD1
v_gene: TRBV28
abundance: NA

CDR3nt: TGTGCCAGCAGCTTGGTCAATTCAGATACGCAGTATTTT
CDR3aa: CASSLVNSDTQYF
j_gene: TRBJ2-3
d_gene: NA
v_gene: TRBV5-4
abundance: NA

CDR3nt: TGTGCCAGCAGCTTCCGGACAGGGAGGGCTGAAGCCTTCTTT
CDR3aa: CASSFRTGRAEAFF
j_gene: TRBJ1-1
d_gene: TRBD1
v_gene: TRBV5-6
abundance: NA

CDR3nt: TGCGCCAGCAGCTTGGTTAGCGGGGCCAAAAACATTCAGTACTTC
CDR3aa: CASSLVSGAKNIQYF
j_gene: TRBJ2-4
d_gene: TRBD2
v_gene: TRBV5-1
abundance: NA

CDR3nt: TGTGCCAGCAGCTTAGTTAGCGGGTTCACCGGGGAGCTGTTTTTT
CDR3aa: CASSLVSGFTGELFF
j_gene: TRBJ2-2
d_gene: TRBD2
v_gene: TRBV7-9
abundance: NA

CDR3nt: TGTGCCACCAGCGATCGCGGACAGGGGAATAGAGAGACCCAGTACTTC
CDR3aa: CATSDRGQGNRETQYF
j_gene: TRBJ2-5
d_gene: TRBD1
v_gene: TRBV24-1
abundance: NA

CDR3nt: TGTGCCAGCAGCTTAAAAACCCGGTACGCAGATACGCAGTATTTT
CDR3aa: CASSLKTRYADTQYF
j_gene: TRBJ2-3
d_gene: NA
v_gene: TRBV7-3
abundance: NA

CDR3nt: TGTGCCAGTAGTATCTCCGGACAAATCACAGATACGCAGTATTTT
CDR3aa: CASSISGQITDTQYF
j_gene: TRBJ2-3
d_gene: NA
v_gene: TRBV19
abundance: NA

CDR3nt: TGTGCCAGCAGTTACTCCACAGGGGGCCAGGAGACCCAGTACTTC
CDR3aa: CASSYSTGGQETQYF
j_gene: TRBJ2-5
d_gene: TRBD1
v_gene: TRBV6-5
abundance: NA

CDR3nt: TGTGCCAGCAGCCCACTAGCGGGCCCCACCTACGAGCAGTACTTC
CDR3aa: CASSPLAGPTYEQYF
j_gene: TRBJ2-7
d_gene: TRBD2
v_gene: TRBV11-2
abundance: NA

CDR3nt: TGTGCCAGCAGCCAGACTAGCGGGAGAGATGAGCAGTTCTTC
CDR3aa: CASSQTSGRDEQFF
j_gene: TRBJ2-1
d_gene: TRBD2
v_gene: TRBV27
abundance: NA

CDR3nt: TGCGCCAGCAGCTTGCCTGCGACAGGGGCAGATACGCAGTATTTT
CDR3aa: CASSLPATGADTQYF
j_gene: TRBJ2-3
d_gene: TRBD1
v_gene: TRBV5-1
abundance: NA

CDR3nt: TGTGCCAGCAGCTTTGGACTAGCGGTTTACGAGCAGTACTTC
CDR3aa: CASSFGLAVYEQYF
j_gene: TRBJ2-7
d_gene: TRBD2
v_gene: TRBV7-9
abundance: NA

CDR3nt: TGTGCCAGCAGCGAGAGGGCGACGTCCTACGAGCAGTACTTC
CDR3aa: CASSERATSYEQYF
j_gene: TRBJ2-7
d_gene: NA
v_gene: TRBV6-5
abundance: NA

CDR3nt: TGTGCCAGCAGCTATGGACTAGCGGCTTCCTACGAGCAGTACTTC
CDR3aa: CASSYGLAASYEQYF
j_gene: TRBJ2-7
d_gene: TRBD2
v_gene: TRBV3-1/TRBV3-2
abundance: NA

CDR3nt: TGTGCCAGCAGTTTAAGGCTAGCGGCTTACAATGAGCAGTTCTTC
CDR3aa: CASSLRLAAYNEQFF
j_gene: TRBJ2-1
d_gene: TRBD2
v_gene: TRBV27
abundance: NA

CDR3nt: TGCGCCAGCAGCCATGGGCGGGGAGTAGTCAACACCGGGGAGCTGTTTTTT
CDR3aa: CASSHGRGVVNTGELFF
j_gene: TRBJ2-2
d_gene: NA
v_gene: TRBV5-1
abundance: NA

CDR3nt: TGTGCCAGGTCTAGCGGGAGCCCGTACGGGGAGCTGTTTTTT
CDR3aa: CARSSGSPYGELFF
j_gene: TRBJ2-2
d_gene: TRBD2
v_gene: TRBV2
abundance: NA

CDR3nt: TGTGCCAGCAGCACTAGCGGGGGGATATACGAGCAGTACTTC
CDR3aa: CASSTSGGIYEQYF
j_gene: TRBJ2-7
d_gene: TRBD2
v_gene: TRBV6-5
abundance: once

CDR3nt: TGCGCCAGCAGCTTGGAGGGACAGGCTGGCTACACCTTC
CDR3aa: CASSLEGQAGYTF
j_gene: TRBJ1-2
d_gene: TRBD1
v_gene: TRBV5-1
abundance: NA

CDR3nt: TGTGCCAGCAGCCCGTGGGGGGACCCGAACACTGAAGCTTTCTTT
CDR3aa: CASSPWGDPNTEAFF
j_gene: TRBJ1-1
d_gene: NA
v_gene: TRBV9
abundance: once

CDR3nt: TGTGCCAGCAGCTTCAGGGGTAGGGGTGAAGCTTTCTTT
CDR3aa: CASSFRGRGEAFF
j_gene: TRBJ1-1
d_gene: NA
v_gene: TRBV7-2
abundance: NA

CDR3nt: TGTGCCAGCAGTCTAGCGGATAACACTGAAGCTTTCTTT
CDR3aa: CASSLADNTEAFF
j_gene: TRBJ1-1
d_gene: NA
v_gene: TRBV28
abundance: NA

CDR3nt: TGTGCCAGCAGTTTAGGAGGGGATGGCACTGAAGCTTTCTTT
CDR3aa: CASSLGGDGTEAFF
j_gene: TRBJ1-1
d_gene: NA
v_gene: TRBV28
abundance: NA

CDR3nt: TGTGCCAGTAGTGGGGACTTGAATCAGCCCCAGCATTTT
CDR3aa: CASSGDLNQPQHF
j_gene: TRBJ1-5
d_gene: NA
v_gene: TRBV19
abundance: NA

CDR3nt: TGTGCCACCAGCAGAAAAGCGGGAGGGTCCTACAATGAGCAGTTCTTC
CDR3aa: CATSRKAGGSYNEQFF
j_gene: TRBJ2-1
d_gene: TRBD2
v_gene: TRBV15
abundance: NA

CDR3nt: TGTGCCAGCAGCCCGACAGTCGGCGGCTATGGCTACACCTTC
CDR3aa: CASSPTVGGYGYTF
j_gene: TRBJ1-2
d_gene: NA
v_gene: TRBV5-4
abundance: NA

CDR3nt: TGCGCCAGCAGCCAAGACCGGGACATCTACGAGCAGTACTTC
CDR3aa: CASSQDRDIYEQYF
j_gene: TRBJ2-7
d_gene: NA
v_gene: TRBV4-1
abundance: once

CDR3nt: TGTGCCATCAGTGAAAGGGCAGGGGGAGCCACAGAGACCCAGTACTTC
CDR3aa: CAISERAGGATETQYF
j_gene: TRBJ2-5
d_gene: TRBD1
v_gene: TRBV10-3
abundance: NA

CDR3nt: TGTGCCAGCAGTCTACTAGCGGGCACAGATACGCAGTATTTT
CDR3aa: CASSLLAGTDTQYF
j_gene: TRBJ2-3
d_gene: TRBD2
v_gene: TRBV27
abundance: NA

CDR3nt: TGCGCCAGCAGCGGACCCAAGAAGGGAGGTACTGAAGCTTTCTTT
CDR3aa: CASSGPKKGGTEAFF
j_gene: TRBJ1-1
d_gene: NA
v_gene: TRBV5-1
abundance: NA

CDR3nt: TGCGCCAGCAGCCAAGATCTCCCCTACAATGAGCAGTTCTTC
CDR3aa: CASSQDLPYNEQFF
j_gene: TRBJ2-1
d_gene: NA
v_gene: TRBV4-3
abundance: NA

CDR3nt: TGTGCCAGCAGCTTACTAATTAATTCCGGGGAGCTGTTTTTT
CDR3aa: CASSLLINSGELFF
j_gene: TRBJ2-2
d_gene: NA
v_gene: TRBV7-9
abundance: NA

CDR3nt: TGCGCCAGCAGTAATCACCGACTAGCGGGAGGCAATGAGCAGTTCTTC
CDR3aa: CASSNHRLAGGNEQFF
j_gene: TRBJ2-1
d_gene: TRBD2
v_gene: TRBV10-1
abundance: NA

CDR3nt: TGTGCCAGCTCCCAATCGGACATTCAGTACTTC
CDR3aa: CASSQSDIQYF
j_gene: TRBJ2-4
d_gene: NA
v_gene: TRBV25-1
abundance: NA

CDR3nt: TGTGCCAGCAGTGCGATAGCAGATACGCAGTATTTT
CDR3aa: CASSAIADTQYF
j_gene: TRBJ2-3
d_gene: NA
v_gene: TRBV28
abundance: NA

CDR3nt: TGCAGTGCCCAGCGGGGGGGGACCCAGTACTTC
CDR3aa: CSAQRGGTQYF
j_gene: TRBJ2-5
d_gene: TRBD2
v_gene: TRBV20-1
abundance: NA

CDR3nt: TGTGCCAGCAGCCCCAGACTAGCGGGAGGGGGAGATACGCAGTATTTT
CDR3aa: CASSPRLAGGGDTQYF
j_gene: TRBJ2-3
d_gene: TRBD2
v_gene: TRBV7-8
abundance: NA

CDR3nt: TGTGCCAGTAGTACTCCGACTGGTTGGGGCACAGATACGCAGTATTTT
CDR3aa: CASSTPTGWGTDTQYF
j_gene: TRBJ2-3
d_gene: NA
v_gene: TRBV19
abundance: NA

CDR3nt: TGTGCCAGCAGTTTCGGGACAGGAAGGGGGTCAGATACGCAGTATTTT
CDR3aa: CASSFGTGRGSDTQYF
j_gene: TRBJ2-3
d_gene: TRBD1
v_gene: TRBV27
abundance: NA

CDR3nt: TGCGCCAGCAGCCAAGGGGCAGGGGCCTCCTCTGGAAACACCATATATTTT
CDR3aa: CASSQGAGASSGNTIYF
j_gene: TRBJ1-3
d_gene: NA
v_gene: TRBV4-1
abundance: few

CDR3nt: TGTGCCAGTCGACCCGGGGCAGGGGGCCTTACCGGGGAGCTGTTTTTT
CDR3aa: CASRPGAGGLTGELFF
j_gene: TRBJ2-2
d_gene: TRBD1
v_gene: TRBV3-1/TRBV3-2
abundance: NA